This TCR beta chain appears in the sequencing data of a study of patients and donors after allogeneic stem cell transplantation. From the RT-PCR reads, TCRdb called clonotypes with MiXCR, one entry per CDR3 protein. The table lists about 230,000 distinct CDR3 sequences, over 12% of them singletons. Sample: blood, either unsorted or a sorted T cell fraction (not recorded which). The receptor's source is a human donor who was either an allogeneic HSCT recipient or a stem cell or donor lymphocyte infusion donor (not recorded which). It is not recorded whose cells these are; they may come from a transplant donor.

CDR3 in DNA: TGCGCCAGCAGCCAAGAATGGGGGTCCGGGGATTTTGGAGAGACCCAGTACTTC. It is translated as CASSQEWGSGDFGETQYF. V is TRBV4-3 and J is TRBJ2-5, with D perhaps TRBD1 or TRBD2 (5 bases each). Trimming took 0 bases from V and 4 from J, leaving 21 bases between them. Looked up from germline, CDR1 is LGHNA and CDR2 is YSLEER. The CDR3 is 18 amino acids.